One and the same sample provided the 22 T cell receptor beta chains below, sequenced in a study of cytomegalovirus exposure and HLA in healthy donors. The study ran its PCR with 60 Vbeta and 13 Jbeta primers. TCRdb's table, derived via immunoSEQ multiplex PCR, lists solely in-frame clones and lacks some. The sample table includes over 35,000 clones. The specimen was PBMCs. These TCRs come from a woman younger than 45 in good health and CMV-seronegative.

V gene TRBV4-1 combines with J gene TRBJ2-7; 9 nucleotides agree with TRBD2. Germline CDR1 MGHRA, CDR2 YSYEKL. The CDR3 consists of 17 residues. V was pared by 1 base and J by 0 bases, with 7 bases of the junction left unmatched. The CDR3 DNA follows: TGCGCCAGCAGCCAAGGGCTAGCGGGGCTTAGCTCCTACGAGCAGTACTTC. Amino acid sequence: CASSQGLAGLSSYEQYF.

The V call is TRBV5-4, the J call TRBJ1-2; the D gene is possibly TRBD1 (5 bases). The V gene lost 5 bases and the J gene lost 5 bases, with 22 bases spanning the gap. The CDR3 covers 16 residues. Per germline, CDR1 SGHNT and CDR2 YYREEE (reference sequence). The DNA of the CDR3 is TGTGCCAGCAGGTGGGGAGGGGTAGGTGGTGTGTATGGCTACACCTTC. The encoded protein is CASRWGGVGGVYGYTF.

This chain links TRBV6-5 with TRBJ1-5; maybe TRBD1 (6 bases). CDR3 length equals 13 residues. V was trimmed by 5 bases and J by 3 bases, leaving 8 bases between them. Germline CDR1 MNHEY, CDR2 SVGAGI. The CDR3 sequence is CASSRQVNQPQHF. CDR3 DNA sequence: TGTGCCAGCAGTCGACAGGTCAATCAGCCCCAGCATTTT.

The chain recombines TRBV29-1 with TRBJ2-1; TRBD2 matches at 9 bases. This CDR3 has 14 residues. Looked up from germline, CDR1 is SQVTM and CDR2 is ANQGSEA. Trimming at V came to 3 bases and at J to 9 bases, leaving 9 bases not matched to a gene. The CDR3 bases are TGCAGCGTTGACACGCGCGGGAGGGCAAGTGAGCAGTTCTTC. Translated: CSVDTRGRASEQFF.

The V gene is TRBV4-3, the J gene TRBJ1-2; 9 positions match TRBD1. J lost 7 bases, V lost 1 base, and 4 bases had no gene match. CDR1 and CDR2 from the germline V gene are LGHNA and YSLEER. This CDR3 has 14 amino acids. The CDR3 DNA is TGCGCCAGCAGCCAAGTCGGGGACAGGGCTGGCTACACCTTC. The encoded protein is CASSQVGDRAGYTF.

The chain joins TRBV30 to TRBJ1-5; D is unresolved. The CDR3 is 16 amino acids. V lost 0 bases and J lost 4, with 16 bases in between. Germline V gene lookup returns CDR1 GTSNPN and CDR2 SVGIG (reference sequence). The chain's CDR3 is CAWSVGGGRANQPQHF. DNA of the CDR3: TGTGCCTGGAGTGTAGGCGGTGGGCGGGCAAATCAGCCCCAGCATTTT.

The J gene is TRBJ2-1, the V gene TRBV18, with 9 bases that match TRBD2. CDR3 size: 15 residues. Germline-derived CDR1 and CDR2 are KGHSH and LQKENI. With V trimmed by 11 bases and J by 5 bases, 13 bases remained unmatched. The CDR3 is CAGIAGEARHNEQFF. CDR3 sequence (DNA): TGTGCCGGCATAGCGGGAGAGGCCCGTCACAATGAGCAGTTCTTC.

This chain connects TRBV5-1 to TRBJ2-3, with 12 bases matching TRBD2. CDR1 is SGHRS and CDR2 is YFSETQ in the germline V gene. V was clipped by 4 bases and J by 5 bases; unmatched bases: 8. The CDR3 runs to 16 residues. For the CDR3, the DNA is TGCGCCAGCAGCCTGGAGCTAGCGGGAGGGGGAGATACGCAGTATTTT. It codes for CASSLELAGGGDTQYF. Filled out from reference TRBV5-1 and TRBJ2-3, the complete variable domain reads KAGVTQTPRYLIKTRGQQVTLSCSPISGHRSVSWYQQTPGQGLQFLFEYFSETQRNKGNFPGRFSGRQFSNSRSEMNVSTLELGDSALYLCASSLELAGGGDTQYFGPGTRLTVL.

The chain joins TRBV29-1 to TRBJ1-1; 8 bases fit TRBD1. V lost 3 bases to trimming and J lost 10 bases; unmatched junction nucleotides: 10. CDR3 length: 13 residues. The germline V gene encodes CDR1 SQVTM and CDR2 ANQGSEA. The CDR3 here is CSVEYRGGRAAFF. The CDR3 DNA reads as TGCAGCGTTGAGTACAGGGGGGGCCGAGCAGCTTTCTTT.

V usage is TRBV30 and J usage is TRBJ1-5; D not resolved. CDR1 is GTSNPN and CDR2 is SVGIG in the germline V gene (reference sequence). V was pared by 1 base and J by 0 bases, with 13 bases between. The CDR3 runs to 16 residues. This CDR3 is CAWSGGESYSNQPQHF. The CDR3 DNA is TGTGCCTGGAGTGGCGGGGAGAGCTATAGCAATCAGCCCCAGCATTTT. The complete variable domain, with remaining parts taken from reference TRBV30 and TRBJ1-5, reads SQTIHQWPATLVQPVGSPLSLECTVEGTSNPNLYWYRQAAGRGLQLLFYSVGIGQISSEVPQNLSASRPQDRQFILSSKKLLLSDSGFYLCAWSGGESYSNQPQHFGDGTRLSIL.

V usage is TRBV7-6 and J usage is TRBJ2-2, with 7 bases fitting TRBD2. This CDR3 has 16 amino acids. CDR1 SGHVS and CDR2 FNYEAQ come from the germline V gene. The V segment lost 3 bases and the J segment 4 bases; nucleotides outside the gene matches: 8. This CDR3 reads CASSFSLARGTGELFF. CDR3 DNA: TGTGCCAGCAGCTTCTCACTAGCGCGAGGCACCGGGGAGCTGTTTTTT.

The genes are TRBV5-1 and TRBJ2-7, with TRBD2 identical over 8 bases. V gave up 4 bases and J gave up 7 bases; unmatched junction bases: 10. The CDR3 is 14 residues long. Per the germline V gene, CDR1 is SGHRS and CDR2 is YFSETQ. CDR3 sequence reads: CASSLLAVPREQYF. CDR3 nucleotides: TGCGCCAGCAGCCTACTAGCGGTACCTAGGGAGCAGTACTTC.

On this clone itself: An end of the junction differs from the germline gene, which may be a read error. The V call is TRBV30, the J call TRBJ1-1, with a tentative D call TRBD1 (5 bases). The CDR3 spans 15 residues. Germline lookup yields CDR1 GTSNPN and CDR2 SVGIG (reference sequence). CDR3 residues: CAGSAPPGTATEAFF. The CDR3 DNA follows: TGTGCCGGGAGTGCCCCCCCCGGGACTGCGACTGAAGCTTTCTTT.

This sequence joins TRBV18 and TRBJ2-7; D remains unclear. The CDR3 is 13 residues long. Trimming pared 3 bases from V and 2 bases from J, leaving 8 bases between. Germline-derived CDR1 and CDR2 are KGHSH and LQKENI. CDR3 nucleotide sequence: TGTGCCAGCTCACCCCCGTTCCCCTACGAGCAGTACTTC. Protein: CASSPPFPYEQYF.

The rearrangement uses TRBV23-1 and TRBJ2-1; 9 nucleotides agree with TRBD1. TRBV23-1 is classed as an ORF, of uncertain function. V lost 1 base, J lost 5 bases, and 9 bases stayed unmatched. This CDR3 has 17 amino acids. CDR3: CASSQFNRGRLHNEQFF. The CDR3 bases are TGCGCCAGCAGTCAATTTAACAGGGGGCGCTTACACAATGAGCAGTTCTTC.

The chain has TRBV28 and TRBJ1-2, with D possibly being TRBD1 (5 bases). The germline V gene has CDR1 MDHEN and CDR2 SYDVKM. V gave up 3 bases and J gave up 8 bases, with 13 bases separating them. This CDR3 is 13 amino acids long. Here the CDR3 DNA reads TGTGCCAGCAGTTTTACGGGACTGGAGGGCTACACCTTC. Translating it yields CASSFTGLEGYTF.

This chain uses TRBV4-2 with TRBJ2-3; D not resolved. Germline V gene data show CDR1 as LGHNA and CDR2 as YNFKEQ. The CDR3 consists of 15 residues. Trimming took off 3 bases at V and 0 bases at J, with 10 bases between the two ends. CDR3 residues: CASSQSPSSTDTQYF. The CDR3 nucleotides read TGTGCCAGCAGCCAGTCCCCTTCCAGCACAGATACGCAGTATTTT.

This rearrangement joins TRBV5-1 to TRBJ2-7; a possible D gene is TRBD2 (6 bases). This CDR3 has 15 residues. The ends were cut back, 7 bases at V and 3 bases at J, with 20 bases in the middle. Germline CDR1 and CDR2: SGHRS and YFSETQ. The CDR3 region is CASSLGGKVFYEQYF. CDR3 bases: TGCGCCAGCTCACTGGGGGGAAAGGTTTTCTACGAGCAGTACTTC.

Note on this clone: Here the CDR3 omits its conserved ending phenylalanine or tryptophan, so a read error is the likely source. CDR3 nucleotide sequence: TGCAGCGTTGAAGATTCAAGGAGGGAGCAGTACCTC. The encoded protein is CSVEDSRREQYL. The rearrangement uses TRBV29-1 and TRBJ2-7; D possibly corresponds to TRBD2 (5 bases). Per germline, CDR1 SQVTM and CDR2 ANQGSEA. CDR3 size: 12 residues. Trimming removed 0 bases at V and 7 bases at J, with 10 bases between.

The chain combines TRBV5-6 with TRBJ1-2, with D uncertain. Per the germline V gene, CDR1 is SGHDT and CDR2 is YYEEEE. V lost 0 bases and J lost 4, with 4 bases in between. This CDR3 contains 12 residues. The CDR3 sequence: CASSLAIYGYTF. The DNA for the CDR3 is TGTGCCAGCAGCTTGGCAATCTATGGCTACACCTTC.

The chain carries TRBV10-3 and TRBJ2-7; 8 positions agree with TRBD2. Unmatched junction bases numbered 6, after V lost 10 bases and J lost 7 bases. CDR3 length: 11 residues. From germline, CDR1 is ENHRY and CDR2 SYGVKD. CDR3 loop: CATGGADEQYF. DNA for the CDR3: TGTGCCACCGGGGGGGCGGATGAGCAGTACTTC.

CDR3 DNA: TGTGCCACCCCCCGTGGGACAGCGACCTACGAGCAGTACTTC. It is translated as CATPRGTATYEQYF. The chain combines TRBV6-5 with TRBJ2-7; 7 bases line up with TRBD1. The CDR3 length is 14 residues. Germline lookup yields CDR1 MNHEY and CDR2 SVGAGI. The ends lost 10 bases at V and 2 bases at J; junction bases unmatched: 11.